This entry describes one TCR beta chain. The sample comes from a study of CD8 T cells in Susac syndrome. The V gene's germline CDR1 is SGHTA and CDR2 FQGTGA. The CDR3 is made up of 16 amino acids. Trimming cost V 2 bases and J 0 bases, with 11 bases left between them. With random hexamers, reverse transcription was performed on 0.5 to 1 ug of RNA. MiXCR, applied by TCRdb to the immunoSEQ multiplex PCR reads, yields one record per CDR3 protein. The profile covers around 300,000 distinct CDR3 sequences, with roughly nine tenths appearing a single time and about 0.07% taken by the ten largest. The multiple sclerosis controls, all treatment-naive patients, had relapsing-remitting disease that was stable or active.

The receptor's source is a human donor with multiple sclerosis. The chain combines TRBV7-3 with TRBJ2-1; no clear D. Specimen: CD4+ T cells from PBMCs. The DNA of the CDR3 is TGTGCCAGCAGCTTATTGAGTCGGAACTCCTACAATGAGCAGTTCTTC. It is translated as CASSLLSRNSYNEQFF. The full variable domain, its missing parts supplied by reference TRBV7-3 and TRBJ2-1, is GAGVSQTPSNKVTEKGKYVELRCDPISGHTALYWYRQSLGQGPEFLIYFQGTGAADDSGLPNDRFFAVRPEGSVSTLKIQRTERGDSAVYLCASSLLSRNSYNEQFFGPGTRLTVL.